This is a list of T cell receptor beta chains from one sample in a study of cytomegalovirus exposure and HLA in healthy donors. Assay used: immunoSEQ multiplex PCR; TCRdb lists only in-frame clones, some missing. Altogether around 110,000 clones are present, approximately 70% being singletons, with the ten largest covering 8.5% to 9.5%. The sample consisted of PBMCs. The receptors come from a man aged 25 to 40 in good health and CMV-seropositive. The CDR3 runs from the conserved cysteine through the conserved F or W. The D gene is left open where the match is weak. A row's size may be missing; if present it is once, few, many or a size class.

>TRBD1|TRBV6-5|few|15|TRBJ1-5
CASSVTGAPNQPQHF
TGTGCCAGCAGTGTGACAGGGGCACCCAATCAGCCCCAGCATTTT
>NA|TRBV27|NA|15|TRBJ2-3
CASSSSRDSKGAQYF
TGTGCCAGCAGTTCCTCAAGGGACTCCAAGGGCGCGCAGTATTTT
>NA|TRBV9|NA|14|TRBJ1-2
CASSVSAGAVGYTF
TGTGCCAGCAGCGTATCCGCAGGGGCGGTTGGCTACACCTTC
>TRBD2|TRBV7-8|few|16|TRBJ2-5
CASSKGTSGGQETQYF
TGTGCCAGCAGCAAAGGGACTAGCGGGGGCCAAGAGACCCAGTACTTC
>TRBD2|TRBV7-9|NA|17|TRBJ2-5
CSSSPLAGGVFQETQYF
TGTTCCAGCAGCCCACTAGCGGGAGGGGTTTTCCAAGAGACCCAGTACTTC
>NA|TRBV19|NA|13|TRBJ1-2
CASASQSNYGYTF
TGTGCCAGTGCCTCTCAGTCGAACTATGGCTACACCTTC
>NA|TRBV4-1|NA|16|TRBJ2-7
CASSATPGDPSYEQYF
TGCGCCAGCAGCGCGACACCGGGGGACCCATCCTACGAGCAGTACTTC
>TRBD2|TRBV18|NA|17|TRBJ2-3
CASSPPRVAGGTDTQYF
TGTGCCAGCTCACCACCTAGAGTAGCGGGGGGCACAGATACGCAGTATTTT
>NA|TRBV4-3|NA|15|TRBJ1-5
CASSQDGRGNQPQHF
TGCGCCAGCAGCCAAGATGGCAGGGGCAATCAGCCCCAGCATTTT
>NA|TRBV5-4|NA|12|TRBJ2-3
CASSSQGPTQYF
TGTGCCAGCAGCTCGCAGGGCCCTACGCAGTATTTT
>TRBD1|TRBV30|NA|16|TRBJ2-7
CAWSVPPGQGADEQYF
TGTGCCTGGAGTGTTCCCCCTGGGCAGGGGGCCGACGAGCAGTACTTC
>NA|TRBV7-9|NA|15|TRBJ2-5
CASSLVSGQKETQYF
TGTGCCAGCAGCTTAGTATCCGGACAGAAAGAGACCCAGTACTTC
>NA|TRBV7-9|NA|13|TRBJ2-7
CASTHRGGTEQYF
TGTGCCAGCACGCACAGGGGGGGGACTGAGCAGTACTTC
>NA|TRBV5-1|few|14|TRBJ1-4
CASSPQGLYEKLFF
TGCGCCAGCAGCCCCCAGGGTTTATACGAAAAACTGTTTTTT
>TRBD1|TRBV5-1|NA|15|TRBJ1-2
CASSLVQGLNYGYTF
TGCGCCAGCAGCTTGGTACAGGGGCTCAACTATGGCTACACCTTC
>NA|TRBV7-3|few|14|TRBJ2-5
CASSEQGGEETQYF
TGTGCCAGCAGCGAACAGGGTGGGGAGGAGACCCAGTACTTC
>TRBD2|TRBV7-2|NA|16|TRBJ2-1
CASSLATGLAVNEQFF
TGTGCCAGCAGCTTAGCAACGGGACTAGCAGTCAATGAGCAGTTCTTC
>NA|TRBV5-8|NA|14|TRBJ1-2
CASGFVDTHYGYTF
TGTGCCAGCGGATTTGTGGACACCCACTATGGCTACACCTTC
>TRBD1|TRBV27|NA|15|TRBJ1-5
CASSPGGTGNQPQHF
TGTGCCAGCAGTCCAGGGGGGACGGGCAATCAGCCCCAGCATTTT
>TRBD1|TRBV27|medium-sized|16|TRBJ2-7
CASSLSGTGGVYEQYF
TGTGCCAGCAGTTTATCCGGGACAGGGGGTGTTTACGAGCAGTACTTC
>TRBD2|TRBV7-2|once|16|TRBJ2-2
CASSLRAGGATGELFF
TGTGCCAGCAGCTTAAGAGCGGGAGGGGCCACCGGGGAGCTGTTTTTT
>NA|TRBV11-2|NA|13|TRBJ2-3
CASSLASRDTQYF
TGTGCCAGCAGCTTAGCATCTAGGGATACGCAGTATTTT
>NA|TRBV28|NA|15|TRBJ1-5
CASSPRGFYNQPQHF
TGTGCCAGCAGCCCGAGAGGCTTTTACAATCAGCCCCAGCATTTT